Listed here is a single T cell receptor (beta chain). Data came from immunoSEQ multiplex PCR; TCRdb stores just in-frame clones and leaves some out. The sample has about 81,000 clones; about 80% are singletons. J gave up 2 bases and V 3 bases, and 1 base lay outside the gene matches. The CDR3 sequence is 15 residues long. Germline CDR1 and CDR2: LNHDA and SQIVND (reference sequence). The entry originates in a study of OX40 agonist ivuxolimab in advanced cancers. Study summary: Ivuxolimab is an agonistic anti-OX40 (CD134) antibody, and patients were treated with it. Of the participants, approximately 38% had some prior anti-PD-1, anti-PD-L1 or anti-CTLA-4 therapy, which was allowed. The study enrolled dose-escalation patients with hepatocellular carcinoma, melanoma, renal cell or head and neck cancer.

Sequenced material: CD4+ or CD8+ T cells sorted from blood, taken in a trial of the OX40 agonist ivuxolimab. V gene TRBV19 combines with J gene TRBJ2-7, with 13 bases identical to TRBD2. The TCR sequence derives from an adult with an advanced solid tumor such as melanoma, head and neck, liver or kidney cancer. The CDR3 reads CASSITSGRAYEQYF. The CDR3, as DNA: TGTGCCAGTAGTATCACTAGCGGGAGGGCCTACGAGCAGTACTTC.